What follows describes a single T cell receptor beta chain. This sample stems from a study of blood T cell repertoires in COVID-19. Study at large: T cells, B-cell-depleted T cells, or PBMCs provided the cDNA or gDNA that served as material.

This CDR3 region has 13 residues. The V gene lost 7 bases and the J gene lost 0 bases, with 10 bases spanning the gap. Germline values: CDR1 MNHEY, CDR2 SMNVEV (reference sequence). In the source study's methods: Estimates of nucleated cell counts were drawn from the amplification of reference gene primers. Clones were sequenced by immunoSEQ multiplex PCR, and TCRdb holds only the in-frame ones, with some missing. The V and J calls and clone size are taken from that table; D and trimming were inferred from the DNA. Found here are roughly 100,000 clones, over 70% of them singletons; the top ten hold about 10%.

The TCR originated in a woman of 80 years or more with acute or convalescent COVID-19. The chain uses TRBV27 and TRBJ2-7; no firm D call. Sequences were obtained from peripheral blood. CDR3 DNA: TGTGCCAGCACTCCAGGAAACTCCTACGAGCAGTACTTC. This encodes CASTPGNSYEQYF.